The rows below give T cell receptor beta chains drawn from one sample of a study of response to subunit inactivated influenza vaccine. TCRdb re-called the RT-PCR reads with MiXCR, one entry per CDR3 protein. The data hold 550,000 to 800,000 distinct CDR3 sequences, with 14% observed a single time. Sequencing used PBMCs from blood, obtained 14 to 15 days before vaccination. Source of these receptors: a man aged 50 to 59 who received an inactivated influenza vaccine. The CDR3 runs from the conserved cysteine through the conserved F or W. D genes are given only for firm matches. Only part of the rows carry a size: once, few, many, or a class if the clone is expanded.

j_gene: TRBJ2-2; abundance: many; v_gene: TRBV4-1; d_gene: .; CDR3nt: TGCGCCAGCAGCCAAGATGTTCGAGGGCACACCGGGGAGCTGTTTTTT; CDR3aa: CASSQDVRGHTGELFF
j_gene: TRBJ1-5; abundance: .; v_gene: TRBV28; d_gene: TRBD1; CDR3nt: TGTGCCAGCAGTTTATTCACAGGGGTACAGCCCCAGCATTTT; CDR3aa: CASSLFTGVQPQHF
j_gene: TRBJ2-7; abundance: few; v_gene: TRBV6-2/TRBV6-3; d_gene: TRBD1; CDR3nt: TGTGCCAGCGCACAGGGGGCGGCTGAGCAGTACTTC; CDR3aa: CASAQGAAEQYF
j_gene: TRBJ2-1; abundance: few; v_gene: TRBV12-3/TRBV12-4; d_gene: TRBD2; CDR3nt: TGTGCCAGCAGTACTCTAGCGGGGGGGCCTTCCTACAATGAGCAGTTCTTC; CDR3aa: CASSTLAGGPSYNEQFF
j_gene: TRBJ2-5; abundance: few; v_gene: TRBV11-2; d_gene: .; CDR3nt: TGTGCCAGCAGGATCCTGAGGGGAACCCTCCAAGAGACCCAGTACTTC; CDR3aa: CASRILRGTLQETQYF
j_gene: TRBJ2-3; abundance: .; v_gene: TRBV5-1; d_gene: TRBD2; CDR3nt: TGCGCCAGCAGCTTCGGGACTAGCGGGAGGGCCGCAGATACGCAGTATTTT; CDR3aa: CASSFGTSGRAADTQYF
j_gene: TRBJ2-3; abundance: .; v_gene: TRBV20-1; d_gene: TRBD2; CDR3nt: TGCAGTGCTAGTGGGCTAGCGGGAGTAACAGATACGCAGTATTTT; CDR3aa: CSASGLAGVTDTQYF
j_gene: TRBJ2-7; abundance: .; v_gene: TRBV6-2/TRBV6-3; d_gene: .; CDR3nt: TGTGCCAGCAGTTACCTCGTTACGGGCGAGCAGTACTTC; CDR3aa: CASSYLVTGEQYF
j_gene: TRBJ2-6; abundance: few; v_gene: TRBV18; d_gene: .; CDR3nt: TGTGCCAGCTCACCCTGGGACTCCTCTGGGGCCAACGTCCTGACTTTC; CDR3aa: CASSPWDSSGANVLTF
j_gene: TRBJ2-3; abundance: few; v_gene: TRBV7-9; d_gene: .; CDR3nt: TGTGCCAGCAGTAGACAGGCATTGTTCACAGATACGCAGTATTTT; CDR3aa: CASSRQALFTDTQYF
j_gene: TRBJ2-7; abundance: many; v_gene: TRBV27; d_gene: TRBD1; CDR3nt: TGTGCCAGCAGTTTCCCAGGGGGCTTCGAGCAGTACTTC; CDR3aa: CASSFPGGFEQYF
j_gene: TRBJ2-7; abundance: .; v_gene: TRBV12-3/TRBV12-4; d_gene: TRBD2; CDR3nt: TGTGCCAGCAGTACGGGACTAGCGGGAGGGCCGGGCGAGCAGTACTTC; CDR3aa: CASSTGLAGGPGEQYF
j_gene: TRBJ1-4; abundance: .; v_gene: TRBV20-1; d_gene: TRBD1; CDR3nt: TGCAGTGCTGCTACAGGGGCCCTTGGGGGAGAACTGTTTTTT; CDR3aa: CSAATGALGGELFF
j_gene: TRBJ1-4; abundance: few; v_gene: TRBV29-1; d_gene: .; CDR3nt: TGCAGCGTTTCAGCCCCCGAGGGCTCCCCCGAAAAACTGTTTTTT; CDR3aa: CSVSAPEGSPEKLFF
j_gene: TRBJ2-5; abundance: many; v_gene: TRBV12-5; d_gene: .; CDR3nt: TGTGCTAGTGGTTTGGGCCACCCCGGTATGGGCGAGACCCAGTACTTC; CDR3aa: CASGLGHPGMGETQYF
j_gene: TRBJ2-5; abundance: few; v_gene: TRBV27; d_gene: .; CDR3nt: TGTGCCAGCGCCGGGACCTACCAAGAGACCCAGTACTTC; CDR3aa: CASAGTYQETQYF
j_gene: TRBJ2-5; abundance: many; v_gene: TRBV11-3; d_gene: TRBD1; CDR3nt: TGTGCCAGCAGCTCCCGGGACAGGGTTGAGACCCAGTACTTC; CDR3aa: CASSSRDRVETQYF
j_gene: TRBJ1-1; abundance: .; v_gene: TRBV29-1; d_gene: TRBD1; CDR3nt: TGCAGCGCCAGGACAGGGAATTCGAACACTGAAGCTTTCTTT; CDR3aa: CSARTGNSNTEAFF
j_gene: TRBJ1-1; abundance: few; v_gene: TRBV28; d_gene: .; CDR3nt: TGTGCCAGCAGTTTCCAGGTGGTTGGCACTGAAGCTTTCTTT; CDR3aa: CASSFQVVGTEAFF
j_gene: TRBJ2-3; abundance: .; v_gene: TRBV28; d_gene: .; CDR3nt: TGTGCCAGCAGCAGGGTTCAAGATACGCAGTATTTT; CDR3aa: CASSRVQDTQYF
j_gene: TRBJ2-2; abundance: .; v_gene: TRBV5-4; d_gene: .; CDR3nt: TGTGCCAGCAGCGGTGGGGGATTGTCCGCCGGGGAGCTGTTTTTT; CDR3aa: CASSGGGLSAGELFF
j_gene: TRBJ1-2; abundance: few; v_gene: TRBV28; d_gene: TRBD1; CDR3nt: TGTGCCAGCAGTTTAGGATTCCGGGACAGCGGGACTAACTATGGCTACACCTTC; CDR3aa: CASSLGFRDSGTNYGYTF
j_gene: TRBJ2-7; abundance: few; v_gene: TRBV30; d_gene: TRBD1; CDR3nt: TGTGCCTGGAGCGGACAGGGATACGAGCAGTACTTC; CDR3aa: CAWSGQGYEQYF
j_gene: TRBJ2-4; abundance: .; v_gene: TRBV19; d_gene: .; CDR3nt: TGTGCCAGTAGTATGTATCAGGGAGGAAACATTCAGTACTTC; CDR3aa: CASSMYQGGNIQYF
j_gene: TRBJ2-2; abundance: few; v_gene: TRBV7-9; d_gene: TRBD1; CDR3nt: TGTGCCAGCACCCCAAGGACAGGGTCCACCGGGGAGCTGTTTTTT; CDR3aa: CASTPRTGSTGELFF
j_gene: TRBJ2-3; abundance: .; v_gene: TRBV15; d_gene: .; CDR3nt: TGTGCCACCAGCAAAAAGACAGGCTTTCGGGCAGATACGCAGTATTTT; CDR3aa: CATSKKTGFRADTQYF
j_gene: TRBJ2-3; abundance: .; v_gene: TRBV11-2; d_gene: TRBD2; CDR3nt: TGTGCCAGCAGCGTAGCGGGGGATCGCACAGATACTCAGTATTTT; CDR3aa: CASSVAGDRTDTQYF
j_gene: TRBJ1-2; abundance: few; v_gene: TRBV3-1; d_gene: .; CDR3nt: TGTGCCAGCAGCCGGGGTCGGGCCTATGGCTACACCTTC; CDR3aa: CASSRGRAYGYTF
j_gene: TRBJ2-1; abundance: few; v_gene: TRBV5-1; d_gene: .; CDR3nt: TGCGCCAGCAGCTCCCCTAGAGGGGGCAATGAGCAGTTCTTC; CDR3aa: CASSSPRGGNEQFF
j_gene: TRBJ2-7; abundance: .; v_gene: TRBV20-1; d_gene: .; CDR3nt: TGCAGTGCCCCTCGAGCTAGTCCACCCTACGAGCAGTACTTC; CDR3aa: CSAPRASPPYEQYF
j_gene: TRBJ2-3; abundance: .; v_gene: TRBV29-1; d_gene: TRBD2; CDR3nt: TGCAGCGCCAGAACGGGACTAGTTGGAAGCACAGATACGCAGTATTTT; CDR3aa: CSARTGLVGSTDTQYF
j_gene: TRBJ1-4; abundance: few; v_gene: TRBV2; d_gene: .; CDR3nt: TGTGCCAGCACCAATTGGGAGGGTGCAACTAATGAAAAACTGTTTTTT; CDR3aa: CASTNWEGATNEKLFF
j_gene: TRBJ2-3; abundance: few; v_gene: TRBV6-1; d_gene: TRBD2; CDR3nt: TGTGCCAGCAGCCTACGACTAGCGGGGCTGGGCACAGATACGCAGTATTTT; CDR3aa: CASSLRLAGLGTDTQYF
j_gene: TRBJ1-1; abundance: many; v_gene: TRBV12-3/TRBV12-4; d_gene: .; CDR3nt: TGTGCCAGCAGTTTTTTGACTGAAGCTTTCTTT; CDR3aa: CASSFLTEAFF
j_gene: TRBJ2-1; abundance: .; v_gene: TRBV2; d_gene: TRBD1; CDR3nt: TGTGCCCGCAGTTTCGCCACGACAGGGGTTACAGGCTACAATGAGCAGTTCTTC; CDR3aa: CARSFATTGVTGYNEQFF
j_gene: TRBJ2-7; abundance: .; v_gene: TRBV20-1; d_gene: .; CDR3nt: TGCAGTGCTAGAGGACAGACGGAGCAGTACTTC; CDR3aa: CSARGQTEQYF
j_gene: TRBJ2-3; abundance: few; v_gene: TRBV28; d_gene: .; CDR3nt: TGTGCCAGCAGTATTAGCCTCCCCACGCAGTATTTT; CDR3aa: CASSISLPTQYF
j_gene: TRBJ2-1; abundance: many; v_gene: TRBV7-2; d_gene: .; CDR3nt: TGTGCCAGCAGCTTATACGGGTTACCCTACAATGAGCAGTTCTTC; CDR3aa: CASSLYGLPYNEQFF
j_gene: TRBJ2-5; abundance: few; v_gene: TRBV29-1; d_gene: .; CDR3nt: TGCAGCGTGGGCCTAGAGACCCAGTACTTC; CDR3aa: CSVGLETQYF
j_gene: TRBJ1-4; abundance: few; v_gene: TRBV12-3/TRBV12-4; d_gene: .; CDR3nt: TGTGCCAGCAAAGGCACATTTGAAAAACTGTTTTTT; CDR3aa: CASKGTFEKLFF
j_gene: TRBJ2-7; abundance: .; v_gene: TRBV7-6; d_gene: .; CDR3nt: TGTGCCAGCAGCTTAAGCTGGACTATAGCTGCCTACGAGCAGTACTTC; CDR3aa: CASSLSWTIAAYEQYF
j_gene: TRBJ2-7; abundance: few; v_gene: TRBV20-1; d_gene: .; CDR3nt: TGCAGTGCTAGAGGTACAGGTCTCTCCTACGAGCAGTACTTC; CDR3aa: CSARGTGLSYEQYF
j_gene: TRBJ2-3; abundance: .; v_gene: TRBV2; d_gene: TRBD2; CDR3nt: TGTGCCAGCAGGCACCCGGGACTAGCGGGGACAGATACGCAGTATTTT; CDR3aa: CASRHPGLAGTDTQYF
j_gene: TRBJ1-4; abundance: .; v_gene: TRBV25-1; d_gene: .; CDR3nt: TGTGCCAGCAGTGCCGGGACGGCAGAAAAACTGTTTTTT; CDR3aa: CASSAGTAEKLFF
j_gene: TRBJ2-7; abundance: few; v_gene: TRBV29-1; d_gene: .; CDR3nt: TGCAGCGTTGAGACAGCGGACAGACTCTACGAGCAGTACTTC; CDR3aa: CSVETADRLYEQYF
j_gene: TRBJ1-4; abundance: .; v_gene: TRBV29-1; d_gene: .; CDR3nt: TGCGGGGCCTCAACTAATGAAAAACTGTTTTTT; CDR3aa: CGASTNEKLFF
j_gene: TRBJ2-5; abundance: .; v_gene: TRBV5-1; d_gene: .; CDR3nt: TGCGCCAGCAGCAAATCGACAGGACAAGAGACCCAGTACTTC; CDR3aa: CASSKSTGQETQYF
j_gene: TRBJ2-1; abundance: many; v_gene: TRBV6-1; d_gene: .; CDR3nt: TGTGCCAGCAATATAAGACCGGAAGGTGAGCAGTTCTTC; CDR3aa: CASNIRPEGEQFF